These 26 T cell receptor beta chains came from one sample sequenced in a study of blood T cell repertoires in COVID-19 (dated by TCRdb to about 2020). The library was generated by the immunoSEQ multiplex PCR assay. TCRdb retrieved this table from immuneACCESS and kept in-frame rearrangements only. Not all clones are present; in checked studies, unresolved V genes account for under half, and no reason is known for the remainder. The sample data list 150,000 or so clones, and approximately 86% of these were observed just once. The ten largest clones capture 0.99% of the sample. The sequencing input was peripheral blood. These receptors all come from a man between 18 and 29 years old with acute or convalescent COVID-19.

In its sample, this clone was seen once. The chain joins TRBV3-1 (or the pseudogene TRBV3-2) to TRBJ1-1, with TRBD1 as a possible D gene (5 bases). Trimming took off 1 base at V and 1 base at J, with 7 bases between the two ends. CDR3 size: 14 residues. The germline V gene has CDR1 LGHDT and CDR2 YNNKEL (reference sequence). The chain's CDR3 is CASSQAQGNTEAFF. The CDR3, as DNA: TGTGCCAGCAGCCAAGCGCAGGGGAACACTGAAGCTTTCTTT.

The V call is TRBV6-1, the J call TRBJ2-7; a weak D match, TRBD2 (6 bases). V dropped 3 bases and J dropped 1 base, with 16 bases sitting between them. The CDR3 consists of 16 residues. Germline assignment: CDR1 MNHNS and CDR2 SASEGT. CDR3 sequence (DNA): TGTGCCAGCAGTGATCGCGGGACGGCTAGATCCTACGAGCAGTACGTC. Protein: CASSDRGTARSYEQYV.

J is TRBJ1-4 and V is TRBV6-5; D may be TRBD1 (5 bases). Germline-derived CDR1 and CDR2 are MNHEY and SVGAGI. With 0 bases removed from V and 8 bases from J, the gap between germline ends came to 13 bases. The CDR3 runs 15 residues. CDR3 residues: CASSYSGQVLEKLFF. The CDR3 region has the DNA TGTGCCAGCAGTTACTCCGGACAAGTCCTCGAAAAACTGTTTTTT.

The V gene is TRBV10-3, the J gene TRBJ2-3; 8 positions match TRBD2. The trim removed 2 bases at V and 0 bases at J, leaving 1 base unmatched. There are 15 residues in the CDR3. Per the germline V gene, CDR1 is ENHRY and CDR2 is SYGVKD. The CDR3 here is CAISEQRGSTDTQYF. The CDR3 DNA reads TGTGCCATCAGTGAGCAGCGGGGGAGCACAGATACGCAGTATTTT.

This sequence joins TRBV5-4 and TRBJ1-4; D is unclear. Trimming took off 0 bases at V and 8 bases at J, with 14 bases between the two ends. There are 15 residues in the CDR3. Per germline, CDR1 SGHNT and CDR2 YYREEE (reference sequence). The CDR3 region is CASSLGGPAVEKLFF. The CDR3 nucleotides are TGTGCCAGCAGCTTGGGAGGGCCCGCGGTGGAAAAACTGTTTTTT.

The genes are TRBV30 and TRBJ1-1; no definite D call. This CDR3 region has 12 residues. Trimming took off 1 base at V and 10 bases at J, with 13 bases between the two ends. Germline values: CDR1 GTSNPN, CDR2 SVGIG (reference sequence). CDR3 sequence reads: CAWSAQTSGAFF. In DNA, the CDR3 is TGTGCCTGGAGTGCCCAAACTAGCGGAGCTTTCTTT.

The chain uses TRBV11-2 and TRBJ2-3; the D gene is possibly TRBD1 (5 bases). Germline CDR1 reads SGHAT; CDR2 reads FQNNGV. CDR3 length: 14 amino acids. The germline V and J ends were trimmed by 4 bases and 6 bases, with 14 bases remaining between them. This CDR3 is CASSSRRVTDTQYF. The CDR3 region has the DNA TGTGCCAGCAGCTCTCGCAGGGTAACCGATACGCAGTATTTT. Filled out from reference TRBV11-2 and TRBJ2-3, the complete variable domain reads EAGVAQSPRYKIIEKRQSVAFWCNPISGHATLYWYQQILGQGPKLLIQFQNNGVVDDSQLPKDRFSAERLKGVDSTLKIQPAKLEDSAVYLCASSSRRVTDTQYFGPGTRLTVL.

The chain employs TRBV18 and TRBJ2-2; 7 nucleotides agree with TRBD1. The CDR3 is 16 residues long. Trimming removed 3 bases from V and 0 bases from J; junction bases left unmatched: 4. Germline assignment: CDR1 KGHSH and CDR2 LQKENI. CDR3 DNA sequence: TGTGCCAGCTCACCTTCTCAGGGGGCGAACACCGGGGAGCTGTTTTTT. It specifies CASSPSQGANTGELFF. The entire variable domain, with the rest obtained from reference TRBV18 and TRBJ2-2, is as follows: NAGVMQNPRHLVRRRGQEARLRCSPMKGHSHVYWYRQLPEEGLKFMVYLQKENIIDESGMPKERFSAEFPKEGPSILRIQQVVRGDSAAYFCASSPSQGANTGELFFGEGSRLTVL.

This chain joins TRBV3-1 (or the pseudogene TRBV3-2) and TRBJ1-6; 9 positions match TRBD1. Trimming removed 4 bases from V and 7 bases from J; junction bases left unmatched: 5. CDR1 is LGHDT, CDR2 YNNKEL, per germline (reference sequence). The CDR3 has 15 amino acids. The CDR3 protein is CASSPRDRVNSPLHF. CDR3 DNA sequence: TGTGCCAGCAGCCCCCGGGACAGGGTCAATTCACCCCTCCACTTT.

The chain joins TRBV7-3 to TRBJ1-1, with no clear D. This CDR3 is 15 amino acids long. Germline CDR1 reads SGHTA; CDR2 reads FQGTGA. With 5 bases removed from V and 0 bases from J, the gap between germline ends came to 13 bases. DNA for the CDR3: TGTGCCAGCAGCCCAGGTCTGGGTTTGAACACTGAAGCTTTCTTT. Translated: CASSPGLGLNTEAFF.

The V call is TRBV2, the J call TRBJ1-6; D gene ambiguous. This CDR3 comprises 16 residues. Deletions cut 4 bases from V and 4 bases from J, with 14 bases between. CDR1 and CDR2 (germline): SNHLY, FYNNEI. CDR3 nucleotides: TGTGCCAGCAGTGTAGAAAACACCGGGTATAATTCACCCCTCCACTTT. This gives the protein CASSVENTGYNSPLHF.

The V gene is TRBV5-5, the J gene TRBJ2-1; 9 nucleotides match TRBD2. This CDR3 is built from 17 residues. V gave up 3 bases and J gave up 7 bases; unmatched junction bases: 14. CDR1 and CDR2 (germline): SGHKS, YYEKEE (reference sequence). This CDR3 is CASSSLAGAPRGNEQFF. CDR3 coding DNA: TGTGCCAGCAGCTCCTTAGCGGGGGCCCCGCGGGGGAATGAGCAGTTCTTC.

This chain joins TRBV28 and TRBJ1-2, with TRBD1 as a possible D gene (6 bases). Germline CDR1 is MDHEN and CDR2 is SYDVKM. This CDR3 is built from 14 residues. The ends were cut back, 7 bases at V and 4 bases at J, with 16 bases in the middle. For the CDR3, the DNA is TGTGCCAGCAATGGGGGGGCAGCGTTCTATGGCTACACCTTC. Its translation is CASNGGAAFYGYTF.

The gene calls are TRBV5-6 and TRBJ1-6; 10 nucleotides agree with TRBD1. The V gene's germline CDR1 is SGHDT and CDR2 YYEEEE. V shed 0 bases, J shed 9 bases, and the junction held 6 bases outside the gene matches. This CDR3 has 16 residues. The CDR3 spells CASSLETGGDFSPLHF. The CDR3 bases are TGTGCCAGCAGCTTGGAGACAGGGGGCGATTTTTCACCCCTCCACTTT. Full variable domain (rest looked up from reference TRBV5-6 and TRBJ1-6): DAGVTQSPTHLIKTRGQQVTLRCSPKSGHDTVSWYQQALGQGPQFIFQYYEEEERQRGNFPDRFSGHQFPNYSSELNVNALLLGDSALYLCASSLETGGDFSPLHFGNGTRLTVT.

This clone was seen a single time. J is TRBJ2-1 and V is TRBV7-2; D is possibly TRBD2 (6 bases). The germline V and J ends were trimmed by 1 base and 7 bases, with 17 bases remaining between them. Germline lookup yields CDR1 SGHTA and CDR2 FQGNSA. The length of the CDR3 is 16 residues. The CDR3 DNA sequence: TGTGCCAGCAGCTTAGTGCTGGGAGGACCAGGGAATGAGCAGTTCTTC. This translates into CASSLVLGGPGNEQFF.

V is TRBV2 and J is TRBJ2-5, with TRBD2 matching 9 bases. Germline V lookup: CDR1 SNHLY, CDR2 FYNNEI. V lost 6 bases to trimming and J lost 4 bases; unmatched junction nucleotides: 3. This CDR3 region has 13 residues. The CDR3 reads CASRGGGVETQYF. DNA for the CDR3: TGTGCCAGCAGGGGCGGGGGGGTAGAGACCCAGTACTTC.

The chain couples TRBV14 to TRBJ2-5; TRBD2 matches at 11 bases. Germline trimming cut 4 bases from V and 0 bases from J; bases unmatched to any gene: 13. CDR3 length: 19 amino acids. Germline V lookup: CDR1 SGHDN, CDR2 FVKESK. The CDR3 region is CASSLGLLAGGMYQETQYF. The CDR3 nucleotides read TGTGCCAGCAGCCTAGGCCTCTTAGCGGGGGGGATGTACCAAGAGACCCAGTACTTC.

Only one count was recorded for this clone. The chain recombines TRBV7-3 with TRBJ1-1, with D uncertain. This CDR3 is built from 15 residues. V was shortened by 0 bases and J by 3 bases, with 11 bases between the two germline ends. CDR1 and CDR2 (germline): SGHTA, FQGTGA. CDR3 bases: TGTGCCAGCAGCTTAACACAGATCCGTGACACTGAAGCTTTCTTT. This translates into CASSLTQIRDTEAFF.

This clone was found once. The V call is TRBV6-5, the J call TRBJ1-1; 10 nucleotides match TRBD1. CDR1 and CDR2 from the germline V gene are MNHEY and SVGAGI. The CDR3 loop spans 14 amino acids. V was pared by 5 bases and J by 4 bases, with 4 bases of the junction left unmatched. CDR3 amino acids: CASSPGQGSTEAFF. In nucleotides, the CDR3 is TGTGCCAGCAGTCCGGGACAGGGGAGCACTGAAGCTTTCTTT.

This clone was found a few times. V and J are TRBV19 and TRBJ1-5; D is undetermined. The CDR3 consists of 13 residues. V was clipped by 3 bases and J by 7 bases, with 10 bases between them. CDR1 is LNHDA, CDR2 SQIVND, per germline (reference sequence). Here the CDR3 reads CASSIGREQPQHF. The CDR3 coding sequence is TGTGCCAGTAGTATTGGGCGGGAACAGCCCCAGCATTTT.

The rearrangement links TRBV3-1 (or the pseudogene TRBV3-2) to TRBJ2-3; D may be TRBD2 (5 bases). V lost 0 bases to trimming and J lost 4 bases, with 8 bases between them. The CDR3 loop spans 14 amino acids. Looked up from germline, CDR1 is LGHDT and CDR2 is YNNKEL (reference sequence). The CDR3 DNA reads as TGTGCCAGCAGCCAAGAAGAGGGCGCAGATACGCAGTATTTT. Its translation is CASSQEEGADTQYF.

This clone appeared a single time. The V and J genes are TRBV12-5 and TRBJ1-5; 8 bases are a match to TRBD1. The CDR3 contains 15 residues. The trim removed 6 bases at V and 7 bases at J, leaving 11 bases unmatched. The germline V gene encodes CDR1 LGHNT and CDR2 FRNRAP. In nucleotides, the CDR3 is TGTGCTAGTGGCCCCGGACAGGGAGGATTCCAGCCCCAGCATTTT. As protein: CASGPGQGGFQPQHF.

This rearrangement joins TRBV5-1 to TRBJ2-1; D possibly corresponds to TRBD2 (6 bases). This CDR3 has 15 amino acids. The germline V gene has CDR1 SGHRS and CDR2 YFSETQ. The V and J ends lost 0 bases and 3 bases respectively, with 10 bases between them. CDR3 sequence (DNA): TGCGCCAGCAGCTTGGGGGGAGGAGACTACAATGAGCAGTTCTTC. This sequence encodes CASSLGGGDYNEQFF.

This clone was counted between two and nine times. The V gene is TRBV5-6, the J gene TRBJ1-6; 7 nucleotides line up with TRBD1. Germline CDR1 SGHDT, CDR2 YYEEEE. Trimming cost V 4 bases and J 7 bases; bases outside gene matches: 5. The CDR3 sequence is 14 residues long. The CDR3 loop is CASSADRKNSPLHF. Written as DNA, the CDR3 is TGTGCCAGCAGCGCGGACAGGAAAAATTCACCCCTCCACTTT. Full variable domain (rest looked up from reference TRBV5-6 and TRBJ1-6): DAGVTQSPTHLIKTRGQQVTLRCSPKSGHDTVSWYQQALGQGPQFIFQYYEEEERQRGNFPDRFSGHQFPNYSSELNVNALLLGDSALYLCASSADRKNSPLHFGNGTRLTVT.

V is TRBV6-5 and J is TRBJ1-1; 10 nucleotides line up with TRBD1. Germline V gene data show CDR1 as MNHEY and CDR2 as SVGAGI. V lost 6 bases, J lost 4 bases, and 8 bases stayed unmatched. The length of the CDR3 is 15 residues. CDR3: CASRWLGTGVTEAFF. Here the CDR3 DNA reads TGTGCCAGCAGGTGGTTGGGGACAGGGGTCACTGAAGCTTTCTTT.

This chain links TRBV3-1 (or the pseudogene TRBV3-2) with TRBJ1-6; 7 bases map to TRBD1. The CDR3 sequence is 13 residues long. CDR1 is LGHDT, CDR2 YNNKEL, per germline (reference sequence). V was pared by 2 bases and J by 9 bases, with 1 base of the junction left unmatched. This CDR3 reads CASSQPGGSPLHF. The DNA of the CDR3 is TGTGCCAGCAGCCAACCAGGGGGTTCACCCCTCCACTTT.